This T cell receptor (beta chain) was documented in a study of T cells in Graves' hyperthyroidism and ophthalmopathy. Study results and caveats: Expanded thyroid clonotypes (above 0.001) were mostly also found in blood. Stable hyperthyroidism was told apart from ophthalmopathy by a model built on 13 V-J features. The model forecast ophthalmopathy, anticipating it by a median around 6.5 months before onset.

Diagnoses rested on clinical symptoms, serum thyroxine and TRAb, thyroid ultrasound and orbital computed tomography. TCR beta CDR3 regions were amplified from RNA. When the TCR CDR3 underwent first-round RT-PCR, the HTBI primer set was used. TCRdb reprocessed the multiplex PCR reads via MiXCR and lists one record per CDR3 protein. The table includes some 570,000 distinct CDR3 sequences, 11% to 15% detected once. This CDR3 has 11 residues. Trimming took off 4 bases at V and 7 bases at J, with 8 bases between the two ends. CDR1 and CDR2 from the germline V gene are SGDLS and YYNGEE. In its sample, this clonotype was seen a few times. As yet, its antigen is unknown.

This rearrangement joins TRBV9 to TRBJ2-5; either TRBD1 or TRBD2 may supply D (5 bases each). This sequence was found in a woman aged 18-29 years with Graves' ophthalmopathy. What was sequenced was blood. CDR3 loop: CASSRGGTQYF. CDR3 nucleotide sequence: TGTGCCAGCAGCCGTGGGGGGACCCAGTACTTC.